This T cell receptor beta chain is from a study of CD8 T cells in Susac syndrome. Trimming shortened V by 3 bases and J by 11 bases, and 14 bases separated the two germline ends. Germline CDR1 and CDR2: LNHDA and SQIVND (reference sequence). This CDR3 region has 14 residues. TCR beta sequences were obtained from blood CD8+ and CD4+ T cells. A quantity of about 0.45 to 1 ug RNA underwent reverse transcription using random hexamers. The amplification used immunoSEQ multiplex PCR on TCR beta CDR3; it spanned 54 Vbeta and 13 Jbeta. MiXCR, run by TCRdb on the immunoSEQ multiplex PCR reads, gives a single entry per CDR3 protein. The data show under 350,000 distinct CDR3 sequences, around 90% seen once. Concerning this clonotype: Its specificity is unknown.

Study results and limitations: Acknowledgment was made by the study that its TCR sequencing and HLA analysis involved a relatively small number of individuals.

The clonotype originates from a human donor with multiple sclerosis. Sequencing was performed on CD4+ T cells from PBMCs. The V gene is TRBV19, the J gene TRBJ1-6; maybe TRBD1 (5 bases). The CDR3 region is CASSIAGYGAPLHF. DNA of the CDR3: TGTGCCAGTAGTATCGCAGGGTACGGTGCACCCCTCCACTTT.